The present TCR beta chain was sequenced within a study of T cells in Graves' hyperthyroidism and ophthalmopathy. The diagnostic basis comprised clinical symptoms, serum thyroxine and TRAb, thyroid ultrasound and orbital computed tomography. Amplification yielded TCR beta CDR3 regions, with RNA transcripts as the source. Using the HTBI primer set, a first-round RT-PCR was run on the TCR CDR3. TCRdb independently ran MiXCR on the multiplex PCR reads; one entry per CDR3 protein. The table lists around 520,000 distinct CDR3 sequences, 13% to 15% of them singletons. The CDR3 runs 16 residues. V lost 3 bases, J lost 1 base, and 4 bases stayed unmatched. CDR1 is LNHDA, CDR2 SQIVND, per germline (reference sequence). This clonotype was counted at least ten times.

This clonotype was obtained from a woman under 30 with Graves' hyperthyroidism. Sample: blood. The chain recombines TRBV19 with TRBJ2-4; 9 positions agree with TRBD1. CDR3 region: CASSIGGQGAKNIQYF. The CDR3 nucleotides are TGTGCCAGTAGTATTGGTGGACAGGGGGCCAAAAACATTCAGTACTTC. Together with reference TRBV19 and TRBJ2-4, the CDR3 gives the full variable domain: DGGITQSPKYLFRKEGQNVTLSCEQNLNHDAMYWYRQDPGQGLRLIYYSQIVNDFQKGDIAEGYSVSREKKESFPLTVTSAQKNPTAFYLCASSIGGQGAKNIQYFGAGTRLSVL.